Listed below are T cell receptor beta chains from one sample, sequenced in a study of shared clonotypes between healthy human individuals. The assay was immunoSEQ multiplex PCR, and TCRdb's table has in-frame clones only and misses some. The sample shows more than 400,000 clones, about 72% of them seen only once. The sequencing input was PBMCs. Every receptor here comes from a woman in her thirties or forties in good health. Some clones in this sample may be carry-over from other donors' samples. CDR3s include the opening cysteine and the closing phenylalanine or tryptophan. Fields, in order: V gene, D gene, clone size, J gene, CDR3 protein, CDR3 DNA. A D gene is named only where the DNA matches it firmly. Only some rows state a clone size, as once, few, many or a class for expanded clones.

TRBV7-2	-	once	TRBJ1-2	CASSPHTDGGYTF	TGTGCCAGCAGCCCCCACACTGATGGAGGCTACACCTTC
TRBV27	-	-	TRBJ2-2	CATSHRGTGELFF	TGTGCCACCAGTCATCGGGGCACCGGGGAGCTGTTTTTT
TRBV28	TRBD2	-	TRBJ2-3	CASALPRGEGDTQYF	TGTGCCAGCGCCCTCCCCCGGGGGGAGGGGGATACGCAGTATTTT
TRBV7-2	-	few	TRBJ2-7	CASSYDWAYEQYF	TGTGCCAGCAGCTACGACTGGGCCTACGAGCAGTACTTC
TRBV7-2	-	-	TRBJ1-3	CASSSYRNSPGNTIYF	TGTGCCAGCAGCTCTTACAGGAATAGCCCTGGAAACACCATATATTTT
TRBV2	-	-	TRBJ1-5	CASSDNVGQPQHF	TGTGCCAGCAGTGACAACGTAGGGCAGCCCCAGCATTTT
TRBV11-2	TRBD2	-	TRBJ2-7	CASSFSPSGRIYEQYF	TGTGCCAGCAGCTTTTCCCCTAGCGGGAGGATCTACGAGCAGTACTTC
TRBV11-2	-	-	TRBJ2-5	CASSLERGGETQYF	TGTGCCAGCAGCTTAGAACGGGGTGGAGAGACCCAGTACTTC
TRBV7-3	-	-	TRBJ1-5	CASSFNNSNQPQHF	TGTGCCAGCAGCTTTAACAATAGCAATCAGCCCCAGCATTTT
TRBV29-1	TRBD1	-	TRBJ2-7	CSVEMGQSTYEQYF	TGCAGCGTTGAAATGGGACAGTCAACCTACGAGCAGTACTTC
TRBV7-2	TRBD1	-	TRBJ1-3	CASSLDPGGGNTIYF	TGTGCCAGCAGCTTAGATCCAGGGGGTGGAAACACCATATATTTT
TRBV6-5	-	-	TRBJ2-1	CASRPTVSSYNEQFF	TGTGCCAGCAGACCGACGGTGAGCTCCTACAATGAGCAGTTCTTC
TRBV28	-	few	TRBJ1-2	CASSSPYDNPNYGYTF	TGTGCCAGCAGTTCCCCCTACGACAATCCTAACTATGGCTACACCTTC
TRBV6-1	TRBD2	-	TRBJ2-5	CASRLAGGGGETQYF	TGTGCCAGCAGACTAGCGGGAGGAGGGGGAGAGACCCAGTACTTC
TRBV5-4	-	-	TRBJ1-1	CASSDGVGFSTEAFF	TGTGCCAGCAGCGATGGTGTTGGGTTTTCGACTGAAGCTTTCTTT
TRBV19	-	-	TRBJ1-2	CASSISDAANYGYTF	TGTGCCAGTAGTATCTCGGACGCAGCTAACTATGGCTACACCTTC
TRBV30	-	once	TRBJ2-1	CAWSVGSSYNEQFF	TGTGCCTGGAGTGTCGGTAGCTCCTACAATGAGCAGTTCTTC
TRBV10-3	-	-	TRBJ2-2	CAISPYGPGAGELFF	TGTGCCATCAGCCCCTATGGGCCCGGGGCCGGGGAGCTGTTTTTT
TRBV18	-	-	TRBJ2-5	CASSGTQTGTFGTQYF	TGTGCCAGCTCAGGGACACAAACTGGGACGTTCGGGACCCAGTACTTC
TRBV30	-	-	TRBJ1-4	CAWRLSTTNEKLFF	TGTGCCTGGCGGCTGAGCACAACTAATGAAAAACTGTTTTTT
TRBV5-1	TRBD2	-	TRBJ2-1	CASRQLATSSYNEQFF	TGCGCCAGCAGGCAACTAGCGACGAGCTCCTACAATGAGCAGTTCTTC
TRBV28	-	-	TRBJ1-5	CASSFPGVGRGDQPQHF	TGTGCCAGCAGTTTCCCTGGGGTTGGCAGGGGAGATCAGCCCCAGCATTTT
TRBV7-2	TRBD2	-	TRBJ2-7	CASSPPGLGVEQYF	TGTGCCAGCAGCCCTCCGGGACTAGGAGTCGAGCAGTACTTC
TRBV15	-	-	TRBJ1-3	CATSRDRGSGNTIYF	TGTGCCACCAGCAGAGATCGGGGCTCTGGAAACACCATATATTTT
TRBV29-1	TRBD1	-	TRBJ2-1	CSGDGTAYNEQFF	TGCAGCGGGGACGGGACAGCTTATAATGAGCAGTTCTTC
TRBV4-1	TRBD1	few	TRBJ1-1	CASSQAFRDRGTEAFF	TGCGCCAGCAGCCAAGCCTTCCGGGACAGGGGCACTGAAGCTTTCTTT
TRBV7-3	TRBD2	-	TRBJ2-6	CASSLTSYFGAGRSGANVLTF	TGTGCCAGCAGCTTAACGTCGTATTTTGGGGCCGGGAGGTCTGGGGCCAACGTCCTGACTTTC
TRBV7-2	-	-	TRBJ2-4	CASSLATLGGAKNIQYF	TGTGCCAGCAGCTTAGCGACTTTGGGCGGGGCCAAAAACATTCAGTACTTC
TRBV19	-	once	TRBJ2-7	CASSPRRVKGEQYF	TGTGCCAGTAGTCCCCGACGGGTTAAAGGCGAGCAGTACTTC
TRBV5-1	TRBD2	-	TRBJ2-1	CASSLASGRARNEQFF	TGCGCCAGCAGCTTGGCTAGCGGGAGGGCGAGGAATGAGCAGTTCTTC
TRBV6-9	TRBD1	once	TRBJ1-1	CASSYGGQGEGTEAFF	TGTGCCAGCAGTTATGGGGGACAGGGTGAGGGCACTGAAGCTTTCTTT
TRBV14	-	-	TRBJ1-5	CASSSDSNQPQHF	TGTGCCAGCAGCTCGGACAGCAATCAGCCCCAGCATTTT
TRBV7-2	-	-	TRBJ1-1	CASSLGHKEAFF	TGTGCCAGCAGCTTAGGACACAAGGAAGCTTTCTTT
TRBV5-1	-	-	TRBJ1-6	CASSLSAGSPLHF	TGCGCCAGCAGCTTGTCGGCCGGTTCACCCCTCCACTTT
TRBV7-9	-	once	TRBJ1-1	CASSFGADTEAFF	TGTGCCAGCAGCTTCGGGGCGGACACTGAAGCTTTCTTT
TRBV7-2	-	-	TRBJ2-1	CASSFSSPGAYNEQFF	TGTGCCAGCAGCTTTTCATCGCCTGGCGCCTACAATGAGCAGTTCTTC
TRBV18	-	few	TRBJ2-3	CASSPGSTDTQYF	TGTGCCAGCTCACCAGGCAGCACAGATACGCAGTATTTT
TRBV18	TRBD1	-	TRBJ2-4	CASSPGQVAKNIQYF	TGTGCCAGCTCCCCCGGACAGGTAGCCAAAAACATTCAGTACTTC
TRBV10-3	-	-	TRBJ2-7	CASSLVGGYEQYF	TGTGCCAGCAGCCTTGTGGGGGGCTACGAGCAGTACTTC
TRBV13	TRBD1	-	TRBJ1-3	CASSAPGGQVERNTIYF	TGTGCCAGCAGCGCCCCCGGGGGACAGGTGGAAAGAAACACCATATATTTT
TRBV28	TRBD1	-	TRBJ1-2	CASSLEGTVAVFLYGYTF	TGTGCCAGCAGTTTAGAAGGGACAGTCGCCGTATTTCTCTATGGCTACACCTTC